This is a list of T cell receptor beta chains from one sample in a study of cytomegalovirus exposure and HLA in healthy donors. Profiled with immunoSEQ multiplex PCR; TCRdb holds only in-frame clones, not every one. The sample records over 150,000 clones, 80% being singletons. Sequencing input: PBMCs. The receptors come from a man aged 30 to 45 in good health and CMV-seronegative. Each CDR3 is given with its conserved first and last residue. D genes are given only for firm matches. Not all rows give a size; the values are once, few, many and, for expanded clones, a class.

size	V	J	D	DNA	CDR3
-	TRBV21-1	TRBJ2-7	-	TGTGCCAGCAGCAAAGGAAGGCGGGGCCACAGCGAGCAGTACTTC	CASSKGRRGHSEQYF
-	TRBV5-6	TRBJ1-2	TRBD1	TGTGCCAGCAGCGGATTACAGGGGGCTGATAACTATGGCTACACCTTC	CASSGLQGADNYGYTF
-	TRBV7-9	TRBJ1-3	TRBD1	TGTGCCAGCAGCTTTTCACAGGGGAGTAGTTCGAGTGGAAACACCATATATTTT	CASSFSQGSSSSGNTIYF
-	TRBV7-9	TRBJ2-1	-	TGCGCCTCGATGGACATGTTTAACTACAATGAGCAGTTCTTC	CASMDMFNYNEQFF
once	TRBV7-9	TRBJ1-2	-	TGTGCCAGCAGCTTAAGTCTGACAGACGACTATGGCTACACCTTC	CASSLSLTDDYGYTF
once	TRBV27	TRBJ2-2	TRBD2	TGTGCCAGCAGTTTACTAGCGGGAGCAGCCGGGGAGCTGTTTTTT	CASSLLAGAAGELFF
-	TRBV5-1	TRBJ1-1	-	TGCGCCAGCAGCTTGGAACAGGGTATCACTGAAGCTTTCTTT	CASSLEQGITEAFF
-	TRBV13	TRBJ1-6	TRBD1	TGTGCCAGCAGCTTTCGGAGTTTGGGACAGGGGGCCTCACCCCTCCACTTT	CASSFRSLGQGASPLHF
-	TRBV10-3	TRBJ2-1	-	TGTGCCACGGGAAGGAGCTCCTACAATGAGCAGTTCTTC	CATGRSSYNEQFF
-	TRBV4-1	TRBJ2-3	TRBD2	TGCGCCAGCAGCCCTTGGACTAGCGGAGCCATCTTCACAGATACGCAGTATTTT	CASSPWTSGAIFTDTQYF
-	TRBV28	TRBJ2-1	TRBD2	TGTGCCAGCAGTTTTGGACTAGCCCAGCGTTCAAGTGAGCAGTTCTTC	CASSFGLAQRSSEQFF
-	TRBV7-3	TRBJ2-6	-	TGTGCCAGCAGCTCTCCGGGGTCGGGGGCCAACGTCCTGACTTTC	CASSSPGSGANVLTF
few	TRBV11-2	TRBJ1-4	TRBD1	TGTGCCAGCAGCTTAGTAAAGGGACAGGGAGGCAAAAAACTGTTTTTT	CASSLVKGQGGKKLFF
-	TRBV19	TRBJ2-1	-	TGTGCCAGTAGCCCCCGGGAGAGGCCCTACAATGAGCAGTTCTTC	CASSPRERPYNEQFF
-	TRBV7-3	TRBJ1-1	TRBD1	TGTGCCAGCAGCCTACAGGGGTCTGGCACTGAAGCTTTCTTT	CASSLQGSGTEAFF
-	TRBV5-1	TRBJ1-5	-	TGCGCCAGCAGTAGCGGCGATAGCAATCAGCCCCAGCATTTT	CASSSGDSNQPQHF
-	TRBV11-3	TRBJ1-6	-	TGTGCCAGCAGCCCAAAAATGAAGCGAGAGAATTCACCCCTCCACTTT	CASSPKMKRENSPLHF
-	TRBV6-5	TRBJ1-1	-	TGTGCCAGCGGGGAGGGCCCTGAAGCTTTCTTT	CASGEGPEAFF
-	TRBV29-1	TRBJ2-2	-	TGCAGCGTTGCCCACACTACTACCGGGGAGCTGTTTTTT	CSVAHTTTGELFF
-	TRBV13	TRBJ2-5	TRBD2	TGTGCCAGCAGCATAGGGACTAGCGGGAGTTACCAAGAGACCCAGTACTTC	CASSIGTSGSYQETQYF
-	TRBV4-1	TRBJ1-1	-	TGCGCCAGCAGCCAAGTCGGGGGCACTGAAGCTTTCTTT	CASSQVGGTEAFF
-	TRBV7-9	TRBJ1-1	-	TGTTCCAGCAGAACTACCATCGGGAACACTGAAGCTTTCTTT	CSSRTTIGNTEAFF
-	TRBV30	TRBJ1-2	-	TGTGCCTGGAGTATAACAGGCTCTGGCGGCTACACCTTC	CAWSITGSGGYTF
-	TRBV7-9	TRBJ2-7	-	TGTGCCAGCAGCCCGTCCACAGGGACCAGCTCCTACGAGCAGTACTTC	CASSPSTGTSSYEQYF
-	TRBV7-9	TRBJ2-7	-	TGTGCCAGCAGCTTGTCAGGGAAAACCCCCTACGAGCAGTACTTC	CASSLSGKTPYEQYF
-	TRBV9	TRBJ2-1	-	TGTGCCAGCAGCGTAGAGATCCGACTAGTCAATGAGCAGTTCTTC	CASSVEIRLVNEQFF
-	TRBV29-1	TRBJ2-3	TRBD1	TGCAGCGCGGACAGGGGGACCACAGATACGCAGTATTTT	CSADRGTTDTQYF
-	TRBV5-8	TRBJ2-2	-	TGTGCCAGCAGCTTGATGCTAGAGAGGGCCGGGGAGCTGTTTTTT	CASSLMLERAGELFF
-	TRBV6-6	TRBJ2-4	-	TGTGCCAGCATTGGGACACTCCTAGCCAAAAACATTCAGTACTTC	CASIGTLLAKNIQYF
-	TRBV20-1	TRBJ2-5	-	TGCAGTGCTAGGGGCCTTGAGACCCAGTACTTC	CSARGLETQYF
once	TRBV20-1	TRBJ2-1	-	TGCAGTGCTCGGGTACGCGAGCAGTTCTTC	CSARVREQFF
-	TRBV6-5	TRBJ1-2	TRBD1	TGTGCCAGCAGTGCGGACAGGGCCCCCTATGGCTACACCTTC	CASSADRAPYGYTF
-	TRBV9	TRBJ2-3	TRBD2	TGTGCCAGCAGCGTAGATAATGGCGGGGGGACAGATACGCAGTATTTT	CASSVDNGGGTDTQYF
-	TRBV4-2	TRBJ2-1	TRBD2	TGTGCCAGCAGTCGACTAGCGGGAGATTCGATGAGGCAGTTCTTC	CASSRLAGDSMRQFF
-	TRBV6-5	TRBJ2-7	TRBD1	TGTGCCAGCAGGGTGGGGGGACAGGGTCTCTACGAGCAGTACTTC	CASRVGGQGLYEQYF
-	TRBV27	TRBJ2-7	TRBD1	TGTGCCAGCCAACCTTCCGGGACAGTCTACGAGCAGTACTTC	CASQPSGTVYEQYF
-	TRBV7-9	TRBJ1-2	-	TGTTCCAGCAGCAACAAACCAGGGAAGCGGGTTGATGGCTACACCTTC	CSSSNKPGKRVDGYTF